This T cell receptor (beta chain) emerged from a study of CXCR3-negative and CXCR3-positive naive CD8 T cells. Broader study findings: Cryopreserved cells showed partially decreased CXCR3 expression, and most assays used fresh PBMCs. The study found comparably high diversity in both naive subsets and much lower diversity in memory CD8+ cells. Memory cells differed in TRBV-TRBJ usage, but naive CXCR3-negative and CXCR3-positive cells had similar usage.

In preparing the TRB cDNA libraries, 5' RACE with UMI labels was used. TCRdb re-called the 5' RACE reads; every CDR3 protein appears as one record, without DNA. This sample's table reports around 41,000 distinct CDR3 sequences. The CDR3 covers 15 residues. Germline-derived CDR1 and CDR2 are KGHSH and LQKENI. Remarks on this clonotype: Its antigen remains unknown.

The chain employs TRBV18 and TRBJ2-1; the D call from TCRdb, TRBD2, cannot be confirmed without DNA. The sequence derives from a human donor in good health. Some clones in this sample may be carry-over from other donors' samples. Sequenced material: memory CD8+ T cells from blood. CDR3: CASSPGSGQYNEQFF.